The 21 T cell receptor beta chains in this list originate from one sample, sequenced in a study of cytomegalovirus exposure and HLA in healthy donors. The PCR was carried out with 60 Vbeta primers and 13 Jbeta primers. Using immunoSEQ multiplex PCR, the repertoire was profiled, and TCRdb retains in-frame clones only, with some absent. The sample carries 150,000 to 200,000 clones, approximately 80% recorded once. Sequencing was performed on PBMCs. Receptors were obtained from a woman between 50 and 59 years old in good health and CMV-seronegative.

The chain is built from TRBV10-1 and TRBJ2-3; the match to TRBD2 covers 13 bases. Per the germline V gene, CDR1 is WNHNN and CDR2 is SYGVQD (reference sequence). This CDR3 is built from 16 residues. The ends lost 5 bases at V and 4 bases at J; junction bases unmatched: 6. The CDR3 sequence is CASSKGLAGIADTQYF. CDR3 DNA sequence: TGCGCCAGCAGTAAGGGACTAGCGGGGATCGCAGATACGCAGTATTTT.

The chain is built from TRBV4-3 and TRBJ2-1, with 8 bases aligning to TRBD2. The junction had 13 bases not matched to a gene; V was cut back by 0 bases and J by 9 bases. Germline-derived CDR1 and CDR2 are LGHNA and YSLEER. There are 17 residues in the CDR3. The DNA of the CDR3 is TGCGCCAGCAGCCAAGACCCACCGGGACTAGGAGCCAGTGAGCAGTTCTTC. Protein product: CASSQDPPGLGASEQFF.

V gene TRBV28 combines with J gene TRBJ1-6, with a possible D match to TRBD1 (6 bases). Germline V gene lookup returns CDR1 MDHEN and CDR2 SYDVKM. There are 16 residues in the CDR3. The ends were cut back, 6 bases at V and 14 bases at J, with 26 bases in the middle. The CDR3 protein is CASRPHHGQLVEALHF. As DNA, the CDR3 is TGTGCCAGCAGACCACACCACGGACAGCTTGTGGAAGCCCTCCACTTT.

The table lists this clone with a count of one. The chain joins TRBV6-5 to TRBJ1-4, with a tentative D call TRBD1 (6 bases). Deletions cut 0 bases from V and 8 bases from J, with 13 bases between. Germline assignment: CDR1 MNHEY and CDR2 SVGAGI. The CDR3 is made up of 15 amino acids. CDR3 bases: TGTGCCAGCAGTTACTCGTTACAGGGCGGGGAAAAACTGTTTTTT. Its protein product is CASSYSLQGGEKLFF.

V usage is TRBV9 and J usage is TRBJ2-3; 14 bases are a match to TRBD2. With V trimmed by 4 bases and J by 9 bases, 7 bases remained unmatched. CDR3 size: 15 residues. Germline V gives CDR1 SGDLS, CDR2 YYNGEE. The CDR3 coding sequence is TGTGCCAGCAGCCCGACTAGCGGGAGGGCCTTGACGCAGTATTTT. As protein: CASSPTSGRALTQYF. Full variable domain (remainder filled in from reference TRBV9 and TRBJ2-3): DSGVTQTPKHLITATGQRVTLRCSPRSGDLSVYWYQQSLDQGLQFLIQYYNGEERAKGNILERFSAQQFPDLHSELNLSSLELGDSALYFCASSPTSGRALTQYFGPGTRLTVL.

This clone was seen once. The CDR3 is CASGTSGYSTDTQYF. The CDR3 region has the DNA TGTGCCAGCGGGACTAGCGGTTATAGCACAGATACGCAGTATTTT. The chain has TRBV7-8 and TRBJ2-3; 11 bases are shared with TRBD2. Germline assignment: CDR1 SGHVS and CDR2 FQNEAQ. J lost 0 bases, V lost 8 bases, and 4 bases had no gene match. This CDR3 is 15 amino acids long.

The chain has TRBV28 and TRBJ1-2; D unclear. V lost 9 bases and J lost 3, with 17 bases in between. Per germline, CDR1 MDHEN and CDR2 SYDVKM. CDR3 length equals 14 residues. The CDR3 coding sequence is TGTGCCAGAAATACGCGGGTCTCGGACTATGGCTACACCTTC. Translation: CARNTRVSDYGYTF.

This chain joins TRBV7-2 and TRBJ2-7; D is undetermined. The CDR3 runs 15 residues. Per germline, CDR1 SGHTA and CDR2 FQGNSA. Trimming took 2 bases from V and 4 from J, leaving 15 bases between them. The CDR3 protein is CASSLRPLGAYEQYF. CDR3 sequence (DNA): TGTGCCAGCAGCTTAAGACCCCTAGGCGCGTACGAGCAGTACTTC.

This rearrangement joins TRBV19 to TRBJ2-7; 7 bases agree with TRBD2. Looked up from germline, CDR1 is LNHDA and CDR2 is SQIVND (reference sequence). This CDR3 contains 16 residues. V dropped 7 bases and J dropped 2; count of bases not matched to a gene: 14. The CDR3 loop reads CASTKKPGLTPYEQYF. The DNA of the CDR3 is TGTGCCAGTACCAAAAAACCGGGACTAACTCCCTACGAGCAGTACTTC.

CDR3 region: CASRVAGVTYEQYF. Written as DNA, the CDR3 is TGTGCCAGCAGAGTAGCGGGGGTGACCTACGAGCAGTACTTC. The chain is built from TRBV6-1 and TRBJ2-7; 9 positions match TRBD2. Germline CDR1 MNHNS, CDR2 SASEGT. This CDR3 spans 14 amino acids. The ends lost 6 bases at V and 2 bases at J; junction bases unmatched: 5.

The CDR3 protein is CASTTPGLIYNEQFF. The CDR3, as DNA: TGTGCCAGCACCACCCCGGGACTAATCTACAATGAGCAGTTCTTC. The chain employs TRBV28 and TRBJ2-1; 7 bases map to TRBD2. Trimming at V came to 7 bases and at J to 3 bases, leaving 9 bases not matched to a gene. Germline loops: CDR1 MDHEN, CDR2 SYDVKM. The CDR3 has 15 residues. Using reference TRBV28 and TRBJ2-1 for the parts outside the CDR3, the full variable domain is DVKVTQSSRYLVKRTGEKVFLECVQDMDHENMFWYRQDPGLGLRLIYFSYDVKMKEKGDIPEGYSVSREKKERFSLILESASTNQTSMYLCASTTPGLIYNEQFFGPGTRLTVL.

This chain joins TRBV7-2 and TRBJ2-7; D is perhaps TRBD2 (5 bases). V lost 1 base and J 0 bases, leaving 13 bases between the germline ends. CDR3 length: 16 amino acids. The V gene's germline CDR1 is SGHTA and CDR2 FQGNSA. The CDR3 loop is CASSLDGRTHSYEQYF. DNA for the CDR3: TGTGCCAGCAGCTTAGATGGGAGAACACACTCCTACGAGCAGTACTTC.

The chain combines TRBV6-5 with TRBJ1-4; the D is unclear. This CDR3 comprises 13 residues. V gave up 3 bases and J gave up 8 bases, with 10 bases separating them. From germline, CDR1 is MNHEY and CDR2 SVGAGI. The CDR3 reads CASSYTHKEKLFF. In DNA form, the CDR3 reads TGTGCCAGCAGTTATACGCACAAGGAAAAACTGTTTTTT.

The chain couples TRBV18 to TRBJ1-5, with D perhaps TRBD1 (6 bases). CDR3 length: 14 amino acids. Germline CDR1 KGHSH, CDR2 LQKENI. V lost 3 bases and J lost 9, with 15 bases in between. The CDR3 sequence is CASSPSGELAPQHF. CDR3 DNA: TGTGCCAGCTCACCCTCAGGGGAATTGGCGCCCCAGCATTTT.

CDR3 protein: CASSLPTGSGANVLTF. CDR3 DNA: TGTGCCAGCAGTTTACCCACAGGGTCAGGGGCCAACGTCCTGACTTTC. The V gene is TRBV28, the J gene TRBJ2-6, with D possibly matching TRBD1 (6 bases). Deletions cut 2 bases from V and 4 bases from J, with 12 bases between. The CDR3 is 16 residues long. Per germline, CDR1 MDHEN and CDR2 SYDVKM.

The V gene is TRBV30, the J gene TRBJ1-2; D is ambiguous. The CDR3 runs to 14 residues. Germline assignment: CDR1 GTSNPN and CDR2 SVGIG (reference sequence). The germline V and J ends were trimmed by 3 bases and 3 bases, with 14 bases remaining between them. CDR3 residues: CAWRTPQNYYGYTF. The CDR3 DNA follows: TGTGCCTGGAGGACTCCCCAAAACTACTATGGCTACACCTTC.

CDR3 sequence reads: CASSLGLGGTQPQHF. The CDR3 bases are TGTGCCAGCAGCTTAGGTTTAGGGGGCACGCAGCCCCAGCATTTT. This sequence joins TRBV7-9 and TRBJ1-5, with 7 bases that match TRBD1. The CDR3 consists of 15 residues. Germline V gene data show CDR1 as SEHNR and CDR2 as FQNEAQ (reference sequence). Germline trimming cut 1 base from V and 7 bases from J; bases unmatched to any gene: 7.

This clone turned up a few times. The chain employs TRBV2 and TRBJ1-3, with 9 bases lining up with TRBD1. Germline V gives CDR1 SNHLY, CDR2 FYNNEI. V lost 8 bases to trimming and J lost 0 bases; unmatched junction nucleotides: 2. There are 14 residues in the CDR3. The CDR3 here is CASATGGSGNTIYF. In DNA, the CDR3 is TGTGCCAGCGCGACAGGGGGCTCTGGAAACACCATATATTTT.

The genes are TRBV10-3 and TRBJ1-2; D gene ambiguous. With 1 base removed from V and 4 bases from J, the gap between germline ends came to 10 bases. In germline, CDR1 is ENHRY, CDR2 SYGVKD. This CDR3 contains 14 residues. As DNA, the CDR3 is TGTGCCATCAGTGAGTACCAACTCGGCTATGGCTACACCTTC. Translating it yields CAISEYQLGYGYTF.

The genes are TRBV2 and TRBJ2-7; 9 bases are a match to TRBD1. After removal of 7 bases from V and 2 bases from J, the junction contained 6 bases not matched to a gene. The germline V gene has CDR1 SNHLY and CDR2 FYNNEI. The CDR3 loop spans 14 amino acids. CDR3 in amino acids: CASNRDRVAYEQYF. The CDR3 bases are TGTGCCAGCAACCGGGACAGGGTAGCCTACGAGCAGTACTTC.

J is TRBJ2-7 and V is TRBV11-2; maybe TRBD1 (6 bases). The CDR3 covers 13 residues. The germline CDR1 and CDR2 sequences are SGHAT and FQNNGV. V lost 5 bases and J lost 2, with 10 bases in between. CDR3 protein: CASSRGNPYEQYF. DNA of the CDR3: TGTGCCAGCAGCAGGGGGAATCCCTACGAGCAGTACTTC. Using reference TRBV11-2 and TRBJ2-7 for the parts outside the CDR3, the full variable domain is EAGVAQSPRYKIIEKRQSVAFWCNPISGHATLYWYQQILGQGPKLLIQFQNNGVVDDSQLPKDRFSAERLKGVDSTLKIQPAKLEDSAVYLCASSRGNPYEQYFGPGTRLTVT.